The source of this T cell receptor (beta chain) is a study of control samples from healthy donors and cancer patients. In germline, CDR1 is SGHRS, CDR2 YFSETQ. V shed 5 bases and J shed 0 bases, with 11 bases lying between them. CDR3 length: 14 amino acids. Data came from immunoSEQ multiplex PCR; TCRdb stores just in-frame clones and leaves some out. The profile shows 170,000 or so clones, 85% to 95% of them singletons. Input material: blood. The gene calls are TRBV5-1 and TRBJ1-2, with D uncertain. The clonotype was recovered from a man between 18 and 35 years old in good health. The CDR3 is CASREGFANYGYTF. Written as DNA, the CDR3 is TGCGCCAGCAGAGAGGGATTCGCTAACTATGGCTACACCTTC.